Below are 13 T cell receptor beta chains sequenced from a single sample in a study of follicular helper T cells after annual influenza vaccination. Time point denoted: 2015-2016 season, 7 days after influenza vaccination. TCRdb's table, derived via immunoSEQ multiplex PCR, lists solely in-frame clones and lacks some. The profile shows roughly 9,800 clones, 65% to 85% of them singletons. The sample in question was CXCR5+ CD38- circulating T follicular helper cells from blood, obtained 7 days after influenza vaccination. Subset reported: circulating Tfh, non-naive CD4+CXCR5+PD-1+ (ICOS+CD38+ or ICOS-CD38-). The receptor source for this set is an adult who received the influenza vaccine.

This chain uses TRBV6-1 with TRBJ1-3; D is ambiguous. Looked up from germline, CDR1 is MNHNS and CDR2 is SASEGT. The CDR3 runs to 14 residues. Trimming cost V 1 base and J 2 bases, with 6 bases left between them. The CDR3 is CASSEGSPGNTIYF. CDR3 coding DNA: TGTGCCAGCAGTGAAGGCAGCCCTGGAAACACCATATATTTT.

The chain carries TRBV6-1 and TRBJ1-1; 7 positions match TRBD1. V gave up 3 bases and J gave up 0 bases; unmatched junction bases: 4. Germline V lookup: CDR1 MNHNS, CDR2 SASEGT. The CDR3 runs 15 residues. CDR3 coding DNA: TGTGCCAGCAGTGAGGCGGACAGGTTGAACACTGAAGCTTTCTTT. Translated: CASSEADRLNTEAFF.

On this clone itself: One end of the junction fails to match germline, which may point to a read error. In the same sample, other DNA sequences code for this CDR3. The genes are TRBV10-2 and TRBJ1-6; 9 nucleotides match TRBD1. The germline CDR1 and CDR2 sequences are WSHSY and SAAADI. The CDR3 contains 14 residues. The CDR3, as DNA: TGCGCCAGCAGTCGGGACAGGGCCAATTCACCCCTTCACTTT. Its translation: CASSRDRANSPLHF.

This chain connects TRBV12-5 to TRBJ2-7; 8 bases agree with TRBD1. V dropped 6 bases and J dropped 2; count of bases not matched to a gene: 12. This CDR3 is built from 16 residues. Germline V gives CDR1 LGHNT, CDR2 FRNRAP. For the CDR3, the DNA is TGTGCTAGTGGGTCACGTGAAGGGGACAGGACCTACGAGCAGTACTTC. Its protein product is CASGSREGDRTYEQYF. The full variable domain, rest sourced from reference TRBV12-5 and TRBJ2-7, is DARVTQTPRHKVTEMGQEVTMRCQPILGHNTVFWYRQTMMQGLELLAYFRNRAPLDDSGMPKDRFSAEMPDATLATLKIQPSEPRDSAVYFCASGSREGDRTYEQYFGPGTRLTVT.

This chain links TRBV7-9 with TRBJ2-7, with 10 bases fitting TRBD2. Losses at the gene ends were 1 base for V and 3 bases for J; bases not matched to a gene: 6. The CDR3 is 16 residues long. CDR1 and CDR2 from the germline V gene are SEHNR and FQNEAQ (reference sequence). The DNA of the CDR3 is TGTGCCAGCAGCTTAGGTCTAGCGGGGGACCTCTACGAGCAGTACTTC. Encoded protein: CASSLGLAGDLYEQYF.

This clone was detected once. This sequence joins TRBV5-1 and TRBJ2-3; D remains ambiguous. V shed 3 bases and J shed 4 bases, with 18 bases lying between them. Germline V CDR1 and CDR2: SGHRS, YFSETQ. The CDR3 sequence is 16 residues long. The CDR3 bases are TGCGCCAGCAGCTCGAGGTGGCAGTCTTTTTCAGATACGCAGTATTTT. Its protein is CASSSRWQSFSDTQYF.

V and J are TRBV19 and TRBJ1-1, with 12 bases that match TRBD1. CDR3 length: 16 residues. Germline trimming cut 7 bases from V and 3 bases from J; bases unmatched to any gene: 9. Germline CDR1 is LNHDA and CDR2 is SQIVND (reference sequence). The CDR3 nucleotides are TGTGCCAGTATCGGGGACAGGGGGCGTTCGTACACTGAAGCTTTCTTT. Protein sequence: CASIGDRGRSYTEAFF.

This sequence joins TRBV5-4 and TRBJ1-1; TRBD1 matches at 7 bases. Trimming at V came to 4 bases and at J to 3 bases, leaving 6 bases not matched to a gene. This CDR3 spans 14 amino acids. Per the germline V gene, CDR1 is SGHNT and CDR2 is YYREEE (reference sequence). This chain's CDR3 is CASSARTGDTEAFF. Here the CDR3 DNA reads TGTGCCAGCAGCGCACGGACAGGAGACACTGAAGCTTTCTTT.

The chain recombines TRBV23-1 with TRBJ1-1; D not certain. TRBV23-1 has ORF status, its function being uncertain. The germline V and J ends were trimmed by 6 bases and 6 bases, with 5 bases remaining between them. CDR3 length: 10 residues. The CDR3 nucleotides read TGCGCCAGCAGAGATGCTGAAGCTTTCTTT. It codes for CASRDAEAFF.

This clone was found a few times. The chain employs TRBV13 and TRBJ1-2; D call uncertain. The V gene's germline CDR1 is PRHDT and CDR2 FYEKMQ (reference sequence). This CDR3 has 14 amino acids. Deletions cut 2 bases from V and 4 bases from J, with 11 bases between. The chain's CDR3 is CASSLKGLPYGYTF. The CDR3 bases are TGTGCCAGCAGCTTAAAAGGTTTGCCCTATGGCTACACCTTC.

As DNA, the CDR3 is TGTGCCAGCAGCTTTGCGGATACGCAGTATTTT. Translating it yields CASSFADTQYF. The chain combines TRBV7-6 with TRBJ2-3; D not resolved. V was shortened by 3 bases and J by 6 bases, with 4 bases between the two germline ends. Looked up from germline, CDR1 is SGHVS and CDR2 is FNYEAQ. The CDR3 is 11 amino acids. Using reference TRBV7-6 and TRBJ2-3 for the parts outside the CDR3, the full variable domain is GAGVSQSPRYKVTKRGQDVALRCDPISGHVSLYWYRQALGQGPEFLTYFNYEAQQDKSGLPNDRFSAERPEGSISTLTIQRTEQRDSAMYRCASSFADTQYFGPGTRLTVL.

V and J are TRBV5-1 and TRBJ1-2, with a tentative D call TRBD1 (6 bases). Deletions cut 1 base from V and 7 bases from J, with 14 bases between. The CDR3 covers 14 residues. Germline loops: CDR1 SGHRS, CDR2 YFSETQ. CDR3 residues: CASSLTAQGLGYTF. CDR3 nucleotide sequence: TGCGCCAGCAGCTTGACCGCACAGGGTCTTGGCTACACCTTC.

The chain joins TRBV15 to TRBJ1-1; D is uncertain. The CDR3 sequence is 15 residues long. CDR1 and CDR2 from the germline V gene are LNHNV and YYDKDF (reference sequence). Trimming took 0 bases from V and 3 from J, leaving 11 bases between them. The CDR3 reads CATSRDGIRDTEAFF. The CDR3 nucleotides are TGTGCCACCAGCAGAGATGGGATTCGGGACACTGAAGCTTTCTTT.